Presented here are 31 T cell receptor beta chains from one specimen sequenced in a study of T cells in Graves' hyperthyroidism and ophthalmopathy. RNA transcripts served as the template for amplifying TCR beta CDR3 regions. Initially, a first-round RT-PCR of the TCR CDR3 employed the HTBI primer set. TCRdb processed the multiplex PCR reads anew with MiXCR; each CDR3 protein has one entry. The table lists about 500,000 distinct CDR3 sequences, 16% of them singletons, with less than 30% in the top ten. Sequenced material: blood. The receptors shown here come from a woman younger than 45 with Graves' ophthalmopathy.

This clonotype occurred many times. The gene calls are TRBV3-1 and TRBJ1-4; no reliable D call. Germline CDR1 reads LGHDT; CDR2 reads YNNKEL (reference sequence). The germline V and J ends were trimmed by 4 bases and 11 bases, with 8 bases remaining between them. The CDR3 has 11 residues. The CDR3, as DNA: TGTGCCAGCAGCCGGGGAGACAAACTGTTTTTT. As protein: CASSRGDKLFF.

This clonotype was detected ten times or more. As DNA, the CDR3 is TGTGCCAGCAGCCAAGGAGGGCAGGATACGCAGTATTTT. Encoded protein: CASSQGGQDTQYF. The chain couples TRBV3-1 to TRBJ2-3; possibly TRBD2 for D (5 bases). Looked up from germline, CDR1 is LGHDT and CDR2 is YNNKEL (reference sequence). Trimming shortened V by 1 base and J by 6 bases, and 8 bases separated the two germline ends. The CDR3 is 13 amino acids.

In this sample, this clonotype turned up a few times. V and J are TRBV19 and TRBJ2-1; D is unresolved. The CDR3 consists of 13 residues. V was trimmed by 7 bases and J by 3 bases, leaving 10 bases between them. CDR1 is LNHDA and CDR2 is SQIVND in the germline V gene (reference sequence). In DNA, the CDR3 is TGTGCCAGTAACCCTCCTAACTACAATGAGCAGTTCTTC. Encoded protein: CASNPPNYNEQFF.

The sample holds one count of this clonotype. This chain's CDR3 is CASSFRIGELFF. CDR3 nucleotide sequence: TGTGCCAGCAGTTTCAGGATCGGGGAGCTGTTTTTT. V gene TRBV28 combines with J gene TRBJ2-2; D uncertain. V was shortened by 3 bases and J by 7 bases, with 6 bases between the two germline ends. The CDR3 consists of 12 residues. Germline CDR1 MDHEN, CDR2 SYDVKM.

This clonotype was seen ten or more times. The DNA of the CDR3 is TGTGCCAGCAGGACGAATAGTTATGAGCAGTTCTTC. Translation: CASRTNSYEQFF. The chain has TRBV28 and TRBJ2-1; D gene uncertain. The germline V gene encodes CDR1 MDHEN and CDR2 SYDVKM. The V and J ends lost 6 bases and 8 bases respectively, with 11 bases between them. The CDR3 sequence is 12 residues long. The variable domain in full, with the rest retrieved from reference TRBV28 and TRBJ2-1, is DVKVTQSSRYLVKRTGEKVFLECVQDMDHENMFWYRQDPGLGLRLIYFSYDVKMKEKGDIPEGYSVSREKKERFSLILESASTNQTSMYLCASRTNSYEQFFGPGTRLTVL.

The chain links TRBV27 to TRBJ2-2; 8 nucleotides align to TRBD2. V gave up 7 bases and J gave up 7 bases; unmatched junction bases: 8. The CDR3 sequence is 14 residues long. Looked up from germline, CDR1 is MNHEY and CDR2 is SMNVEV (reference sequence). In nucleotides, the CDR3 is TGTGCCAGCACCGACGGGAGGGCGGACGGGGAGCTGTTTTTT. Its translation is CASTDGRADGELFF.

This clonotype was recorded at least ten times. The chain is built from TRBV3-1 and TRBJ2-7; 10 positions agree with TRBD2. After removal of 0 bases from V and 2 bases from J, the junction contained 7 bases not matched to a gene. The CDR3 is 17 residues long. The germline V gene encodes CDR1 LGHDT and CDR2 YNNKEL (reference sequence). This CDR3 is CASSQEGLAIIAYEQYF. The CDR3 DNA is TGTGCCAGCAGCCAAGAGGGACTAGCGATTATAGCCTACGAGCAGTACTTC.

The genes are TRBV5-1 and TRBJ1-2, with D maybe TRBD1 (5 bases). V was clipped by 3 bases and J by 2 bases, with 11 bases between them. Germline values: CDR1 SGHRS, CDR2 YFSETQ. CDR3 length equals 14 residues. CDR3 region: CASSSGRSNYGYTF. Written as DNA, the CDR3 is TGCGCCAGCAGCTCGGGACGGAGCAACTATGGCTACACCTTC.

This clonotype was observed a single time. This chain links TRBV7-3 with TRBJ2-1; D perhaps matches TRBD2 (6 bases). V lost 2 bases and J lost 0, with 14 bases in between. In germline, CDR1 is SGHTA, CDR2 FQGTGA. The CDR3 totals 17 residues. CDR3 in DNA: TGTGCCAGCAGCTTACTTCCTAGCGAGAGCTCCTACAATGAGCAGTTCTTC. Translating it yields CASSLLPSESSYNEQFF.

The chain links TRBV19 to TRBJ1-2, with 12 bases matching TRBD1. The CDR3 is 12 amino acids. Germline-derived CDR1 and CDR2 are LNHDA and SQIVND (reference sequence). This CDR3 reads CVAGTGGRGYTF. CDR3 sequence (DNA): TGTGTCGCCGGGACAGGGGGCCGAGGCTACACCTTC.

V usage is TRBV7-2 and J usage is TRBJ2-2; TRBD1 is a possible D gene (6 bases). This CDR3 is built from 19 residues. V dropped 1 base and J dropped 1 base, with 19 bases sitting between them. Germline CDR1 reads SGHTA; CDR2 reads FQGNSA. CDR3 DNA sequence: TGTGCCAGCAGCTTAGGGCGCCTCTCAGGGGACCGGAACACCGGGGAGCTGTTTTTT. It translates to CASSLGRLSGDRNTGELFF.

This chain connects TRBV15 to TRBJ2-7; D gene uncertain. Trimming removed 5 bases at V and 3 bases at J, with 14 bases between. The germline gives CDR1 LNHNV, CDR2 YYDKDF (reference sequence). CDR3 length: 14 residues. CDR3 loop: CATSRASENYEQYF. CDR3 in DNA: TGTGCCACCAGCCGAGCGAGCGAGAACTACGAGCAGTACTTC.

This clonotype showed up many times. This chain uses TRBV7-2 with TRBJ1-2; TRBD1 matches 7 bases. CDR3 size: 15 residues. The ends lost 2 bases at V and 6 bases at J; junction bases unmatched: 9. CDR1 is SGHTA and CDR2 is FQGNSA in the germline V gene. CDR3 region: CASSLRGGKWNGYTF. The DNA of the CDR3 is TGTGCCAGCAGCTTACGAGGGGGCAAATGGAATGGCTACACCTTC.

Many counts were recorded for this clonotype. The CDR3 spells CASSPRTGIDWTSTATNEKLFF. The CDR3 nucleotides read TGCGCCAGCAGCCCCCGGACAGGGATTGACTGGACCTCGACTGCAACTAATGAAAAACTGTTTTTT. The gene calls are TRBV5-1 and TRBJ1-4; 8 nucleotides align to TRBD1. Germline CDR1 and CDR2: SGHRS and YFSETQ. V was clipped by 4 bases and J by 0 bases; unmatched bases: 23. The CDR3 length is 22 residues. The whole variable domain, remainder taken from reference TRBV5-1 and TRBJ1-4, is KAGVTQTPRYLIKTRGQQVTLSCSPISGHRSVSWYQQTPGQGLQFLFEYFSETQRNKGNFPGRFSGRQFSNSRSEMNVSTLELGDSALYLCASSPRTGIDWTSTATNEKLFFGSGTQLSVL.

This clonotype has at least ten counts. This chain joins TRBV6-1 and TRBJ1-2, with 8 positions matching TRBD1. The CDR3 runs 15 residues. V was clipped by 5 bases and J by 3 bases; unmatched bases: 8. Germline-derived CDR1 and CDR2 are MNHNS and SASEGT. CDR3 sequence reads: CASSSPRGRDYGYTF. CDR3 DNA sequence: TGTGCCAGCAGTTCTCCCAGGGGGCGCGACTATGGCTACACCTTC.

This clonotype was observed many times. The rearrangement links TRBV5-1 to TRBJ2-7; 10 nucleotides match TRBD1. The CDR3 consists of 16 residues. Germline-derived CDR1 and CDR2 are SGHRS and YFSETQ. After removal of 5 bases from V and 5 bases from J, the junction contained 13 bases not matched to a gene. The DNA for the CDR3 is TGCGCCAGCAGGCAAGACAGGGGGCAAATACAAGACGAGCAGTACTTC. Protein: CASRQDRGQIQDEQYF.

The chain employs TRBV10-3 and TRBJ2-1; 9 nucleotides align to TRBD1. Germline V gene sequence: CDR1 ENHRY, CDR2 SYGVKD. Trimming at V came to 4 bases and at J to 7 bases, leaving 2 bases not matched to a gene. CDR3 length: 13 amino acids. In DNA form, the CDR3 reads TGTGCCATCAGTGGGGGGACAGGGAATGAGCAGTTCTTC. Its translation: CAISGGTGNEQFF.

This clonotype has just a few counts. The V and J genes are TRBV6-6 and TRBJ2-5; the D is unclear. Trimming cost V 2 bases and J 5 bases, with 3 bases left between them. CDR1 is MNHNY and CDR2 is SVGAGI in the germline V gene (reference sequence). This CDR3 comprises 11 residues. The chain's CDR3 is CASSYIETQYF. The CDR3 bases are TGTGCCAGCAGTTACATCGAGACCCAGTACTTC.

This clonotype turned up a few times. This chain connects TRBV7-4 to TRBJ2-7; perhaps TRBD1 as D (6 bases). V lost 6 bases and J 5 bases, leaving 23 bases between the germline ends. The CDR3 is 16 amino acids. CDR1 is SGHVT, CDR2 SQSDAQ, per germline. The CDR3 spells CASSLGAHGLTDEQYF. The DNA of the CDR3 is TGTGCCAGCAGTTTGGGGGCCCATGGGCTGACGGACGAGCAGTACTTC.

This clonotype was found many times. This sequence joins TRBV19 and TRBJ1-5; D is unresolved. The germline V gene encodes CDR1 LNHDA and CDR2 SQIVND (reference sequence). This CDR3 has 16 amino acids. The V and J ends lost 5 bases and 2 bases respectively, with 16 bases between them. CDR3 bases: TGTGCCAGTAGTTCCAAGGATAAGAAAGGCAATCAGCCCCAGCATTTT. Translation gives CASSSKDKKGNQPQHF.

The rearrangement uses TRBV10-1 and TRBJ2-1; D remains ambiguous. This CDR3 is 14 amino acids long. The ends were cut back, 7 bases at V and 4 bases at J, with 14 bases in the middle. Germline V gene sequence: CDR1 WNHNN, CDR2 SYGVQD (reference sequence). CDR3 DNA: TGCGCCAGCACCCGAGACTCGATATACAATGAGCAGTTCTTC. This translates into CASTRDSIYNEQFF.

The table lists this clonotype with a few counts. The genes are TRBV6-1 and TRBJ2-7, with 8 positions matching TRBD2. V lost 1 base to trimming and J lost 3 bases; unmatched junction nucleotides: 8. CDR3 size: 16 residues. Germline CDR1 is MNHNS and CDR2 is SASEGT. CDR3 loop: CASSEDPGLVYYEQYF. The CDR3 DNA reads TGTGCCAGCAGTGAAGACCCGGGACTAGTTTACTACGAGCAGTACTTC.

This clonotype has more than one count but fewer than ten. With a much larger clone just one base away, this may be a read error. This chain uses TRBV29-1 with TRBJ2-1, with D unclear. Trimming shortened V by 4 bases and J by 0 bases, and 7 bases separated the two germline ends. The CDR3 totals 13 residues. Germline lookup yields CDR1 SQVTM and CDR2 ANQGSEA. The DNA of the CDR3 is TGCAGCGTTGTGGCCAGCTCCTACAATGAGCAGTTCTTC. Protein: CSVVASSYNEQFF.

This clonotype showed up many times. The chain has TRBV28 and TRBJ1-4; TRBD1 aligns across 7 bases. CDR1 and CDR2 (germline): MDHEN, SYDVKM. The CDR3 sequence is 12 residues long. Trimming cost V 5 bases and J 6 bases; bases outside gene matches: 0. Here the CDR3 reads CASSTGDEKLFF. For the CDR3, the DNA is TGTGCCAGCAGTACAGGGGATGAAAAACTGTTTTTT. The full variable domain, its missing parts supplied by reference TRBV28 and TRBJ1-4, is DVKVTQSSRYLVKRTGEKVFLECVQDMDHENMFWYRQDPGLGLRLIYFSYDVKMKEKGDIPEGYSVSREKKERFSLILESASTNQTSMYLCASSTGDEKLFFGSGTQLSVL.

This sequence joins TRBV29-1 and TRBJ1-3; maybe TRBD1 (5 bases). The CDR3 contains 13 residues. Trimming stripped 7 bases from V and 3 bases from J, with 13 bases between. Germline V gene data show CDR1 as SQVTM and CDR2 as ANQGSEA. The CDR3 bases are TGCAGCGCCCTGGAGGGGCATGGAAACACCATATATTTT. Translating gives CSALEGHGNTIYF.

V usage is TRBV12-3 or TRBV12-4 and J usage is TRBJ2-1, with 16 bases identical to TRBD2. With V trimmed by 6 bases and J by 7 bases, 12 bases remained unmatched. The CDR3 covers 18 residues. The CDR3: CASSPPSGTSGRGNEQFF. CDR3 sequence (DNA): TGTGCCAGCAGCCCTCCTTCCGGGACTAGCGGGAGGGGGAATGAGCAGTTCTTC.

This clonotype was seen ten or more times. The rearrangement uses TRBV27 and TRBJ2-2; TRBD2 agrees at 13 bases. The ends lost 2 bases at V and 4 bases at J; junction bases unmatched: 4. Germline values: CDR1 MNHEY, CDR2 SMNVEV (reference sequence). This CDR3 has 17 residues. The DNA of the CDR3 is TGTGCCAGCAGTTTACCGGGACTAGCGGGACGCACCGGGGAGCTGTTTTTT. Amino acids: CASSLPGLAGRTGELFF.

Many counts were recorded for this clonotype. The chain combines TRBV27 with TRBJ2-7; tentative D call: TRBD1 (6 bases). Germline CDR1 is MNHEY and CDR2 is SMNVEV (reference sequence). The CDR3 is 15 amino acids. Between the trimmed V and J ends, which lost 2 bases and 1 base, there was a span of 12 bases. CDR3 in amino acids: CASSLNRDTSYEQYF. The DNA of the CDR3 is TGTGCCAGCAGTTTAAACCGGGACACTTCCTACGAGCAGTACTTC.

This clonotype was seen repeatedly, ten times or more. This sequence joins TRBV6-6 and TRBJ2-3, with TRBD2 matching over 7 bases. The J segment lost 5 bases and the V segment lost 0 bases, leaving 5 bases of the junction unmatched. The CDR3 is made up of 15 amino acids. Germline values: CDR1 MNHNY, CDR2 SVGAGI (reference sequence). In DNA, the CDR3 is TGTGCCAGCAGTTACTCGGGCGGGAGCGGAGATACGCAGTATTTT. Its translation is CASSYSGGSGDTQYF.

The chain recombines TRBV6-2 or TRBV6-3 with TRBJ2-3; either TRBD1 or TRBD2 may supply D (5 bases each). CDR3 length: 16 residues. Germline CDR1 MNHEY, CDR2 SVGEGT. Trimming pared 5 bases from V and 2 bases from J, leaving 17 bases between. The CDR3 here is CASSLRLTGTTDTQYF. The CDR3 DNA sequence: TGTGCCAGCAGTCTTCGACTAACGGGGACCACAGATACGCAGTATTTT.

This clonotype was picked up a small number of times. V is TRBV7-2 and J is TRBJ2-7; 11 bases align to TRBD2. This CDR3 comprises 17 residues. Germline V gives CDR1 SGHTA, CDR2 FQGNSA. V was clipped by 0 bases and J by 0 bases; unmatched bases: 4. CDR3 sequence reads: CASSLALTSGSSYEQYF. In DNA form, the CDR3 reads TGTGCCAGCAGCTTAGCTCTAACTAGCGGGAGCTCCTACGAGCAGTACTTC.